A single sample gave rise to the 10 T cell receptor beta chains below, sequenced in a study of control samples from healthy donors and cancer patients. Profiling relied on immunoSEQ multiplex PCR, and the TCRdb table lists in-frame clones only, not all of them. The sample includes roughly 76,000 clones, 90% to 95% seen only once; the top ten take roughly 1.3%. The specimen was PBMCs. All receptors derive from a woman between 40 and 50 years old with lung cancer.

The rearrangement links TRBV28 to TRBJ2-5; D is perhaps TRBD1 (5 bases). In germline, CDR1 is MDHEN, CDR2 SYDVKM. The CDR3 consists of 15 residues. Between the trimmed V and J ends, which lost 4 bases and 6 bases, there was a span of 18 bases. The CDR3 protein is CASSSLGPLFKTQYF. The CDR3, as DNA: TGTGCCAGCAGTTCCCTGGGGCCCCTTTTTAAGACCCAGTACTTC.

The CDR3 nucleotides are TGTGCCATCGTAAGGGATTGGGGAATGAACACTGAAGCTTTCTTT. It is translated as CAIVRDWGMNTEAFF. This chain joins TRBV10-3 and TRBJ1-1, with D unclear. The CDR3 runs to 15 residues. In germline, CDR1 is ENHRY, CDR2 SYGVKD. V lost 8 bases, J lost 0 bases, and 16 bases lay in between.

V usage is TRBV24-1 and J usage is TRBJ1-1, with a possible D match to TRBD1 (5 bases). CDR1 KGHDR and CDR2 SFDVKD come from the germline V gene. The CDR3 runs to 15 residues. Trimming removed 3 bases at V and 4 bases at J, with 14 bases between. CDR3 loop: CATSDQRGSVTEAFF. In nucleotides, the CDR3 is TGTGCCACCAGTGATCAAAGGGGATCGGTCACTGAAGCTTTCTTT.

The CDR3 DNA is TGTGCCAGCAGCGTAGAGGGCGGGGGTAGAGAGACCCAGTACTTC. Encoded protein: CASSVEGGGRETQYF. The chain uses TRBV9 and TRBJ2-5, with TRBD2 identical over 7 bases. The junction had 6 bases not matched to a gene; V was cut back by 0 bases and J by 4 bases. The V gene's germline CDR1 is SGDLS and CDR2 YYNGEE. This CDR3 is 15 amino acids long.

The rearrangement links TRBV19 to TRBJ2-6; 7 bases map to TRBD2. CDR3 length: 18 residues. V dropped 7 bases and J dropped 1; count of bases not matched to a gene: 13. Germline assignment: CDR1 LNHDA and CDR2 SQIVND (reference sequence). For the CDR3, the DNA is TGTGCCAGTACCCCGGGGGAGGGGATCACGTCTGGGGCCAACGTCCTGACTTTC. It specifies CASTPGEGITSGANVLTF.

This clone is a singleton in its sample. CDR3 sequence (DNA): TGCAGCGTTGCTTACAGGGGGCGACAGAACACTGAAGCTTTCTTT. It is translated as CSVAYRGRQNTEAFF. The chain recombines TRBV29-1 with TRBJ1-1, with 9 bases matching TRBD1. This CDR3 comprises 15 residues. V shed 4 bases, J shed 1 base, and the junction held 7 bases outside the gene matches. CDR1 SQVTM and CDR2 ANQGSEA come from the germline V gene. Complete variable domain (other parts from reference TRBV29-1 and TRBJ1-1): SAVISQKPSRDICQRGTSLTIQCQVDSQVTMMFWYRQQPGQSLTLIATANQGSEATYESGFVIDKFPISRPNLTFSTLTVSNMSPEDSSIYLCSVAYRGRQNTEAFFGQGTRLTVV.

The rearrangement links TRBV6-6 to TRBJ1-1; D is possibly TRBD1 (5 bases). Germline loops: CDR1 MNHNY, CDR2 SVGAGI (reference sequence). CDR3 length: 15 amino acids. V lost 6 bases and J lost 3, with 17 bases in between. The chain's CDR3 is CASSWPGQGDTEAFF. CDR3 bases: TGTGCCAGCAGCTGGCCCGGGCAGGGCGACACTGAAGCTTTCTTT.

This chain links TRBV11-2 with TRBJ2-3, with D possibly being TRBD1 or TRBD2 (6 bases each). CDR1 is SGHAT and CDR2 is FQNNGV in the germline V gene. This CDR3 region has 16 residues. V was shortened by 1 base and J by 1 base, with 12 bases between the two germline ends. The CDR3 is CASSLVGGGRTDTQYF. CDR3 nucleotide sequence: TGTGCCAGCAGCTTAGTCGGAGGGGGTCGCACAGATACGCAGTATTTT.

This chain joins TRBV13 and TRBJ1-5; D possibly corresponds to TRBD1 (5 bases). Trimming removed 5 bases from V and 3 bases from J, with 14 bases in between. Germline V gene data show CDR1 as PRHDT and CDR2 as FYEKMQ (reference sequence). The CDR3 is made up of 15 amino acids. The CDR3 bases are TGTGCCAGCAGCCCAGGCAGGGCTCCCAATCAGCCCCAGCATTTT. It yields the protein CASSPGRAPNQPQHF. The full variable domain, with the rest looked up from reference TRBV13 and TRBJ1-5, is AAGVIQSPRHLIKEKRETATLKCYPIPRHDTVYWYQQGPGQDPQFLISFYEKMQSDKGSIPDRFSAQQFSDYHSELNMSSLELGDSALYFCASSPGRAPNQPQHFGDGTRLSIL.

The V call is TRBV6-5, the J call TRBJ2-7; 11 bases match TRBD2. This CDR3 contains 15 residues. Trimming removed 2 bases from V and 4 bases from J; junction bases left unmatched: 4. CDR1 and CDR2 (germline): MNHEY, SVGAGI. The CDR3 reads CASSYTSGGEYEQYF. For the CDR3, the DNA is TGTGCCAGCAGTTACACTAGCGGGGGAGAGTACGAGCAGTACTTC.